Listed here are 11 T cell receptor beta chains from one sample, sequenced in a study of cytomegalovirus exposure and HLA in healthy donors. PCR primers comprised 60 Vbeta and 13 Jbeta primers. Method: immunoSEQ multiplex PCR; TCRdb's copy keeps in-frame clones and lacks some. The sample includes about 120,000 clones, about 80% of them seen just once. What was sequenced was PBMCs. Every receptor here comes from a woman in her 50s in good health and CMV-seropositive.

In this sample, this clone turned up many times. The V gene is TRBV5-1, the J gene TRBJ2-1, with D possibly TRBD1 on 6 matching bases. The CDR3 is 13 residues long. Germline lookup yields CDR1 SGHRS and CDR2 YFSETQ. Trimming cost V 4 bases and J 9 bases, with 14 bases left between them. The CDR3 bases are TGCGCCAGCAGCCTGTGGGGGCAGTCTGAGCAGTTCTTC. Encoded protein: CASSLWGQSEQFF. Based on the CDR3 plus reference TRBV5-1 and TRBJ2-1, the full variable domain is KAGVTQTPRYLIKTRGQQVTLSCSPISGHRSVSWYQQTPGQGLQFLFEYFSETQRNKGNFPGRFSGRQFSNSRSEMNVSTLELGDSALYLCASSLWGQSEQFFGPGTRLTVL.

This chain connects TRBV7-2 to TRBJ2-7; D gene uncertain. This CDR3 is 14 amino acids long. Germline CDR1 is SGHTA and CDR2 is FQGNSA. Trimming cost V 2 bases and J 4 bases, with 12 bases left between them. CDR3 region: CASSLMQRSYEQYF. The DNA of the CDR3 is TGTGCCAGCAGCTTAATGCAGCGCTCGTACGAGCAGTACTTC.

The chain employs TRBV2 and TRBJ2-5, with D possibly TRBD2 on 6 matching bases. The CDR3 loop spans 15 amino acids. The V end was cut by 6 bases, the J end by 5 bases, with 19 bases between. Germline values: CDR1 SNHLY, CDR2 FYNNEI. This CDR3 reads CASRPGLARGETQYF. CDR3 DNA sequence: TGTGCCAGCAGGCCGGGACTCGCAAGAGGGGAGACCCAGTACTTC.

Ten or more counts support this clone. V and J are TRBV2 and TRBJ2-1; D might be TRBD1 (5 bases). V shed 4 bases and J shed 2 bases, with 12 bases lying between them. The length of the CDR3 is 15 residues. CDR1 and CDR2 (germline): SNHLY, FYNNEI. CDR3 nucleotide sequence: TGTGCCAGCAGTGTCTTGGACATCGCCTACAATGAGCAGTTCTTC. It yields the protein CASSVLDIAYNEQFF.

The CDR3 sequence is CASSLFREQFF. The CDR3 bases are TGTGCCAGCAGCTTATTTCGGGAGCAGTTCTTC. This sequence joins TRBV7-8 and TRBJ2-1; D uncertain. The CDR3 has 11 residues. Trimming shortened V by 2 bases and J by 10 bases, and 6 bases separated the two germline ends. Germline V gene sequence: CDR1 SGHVS, CDR2 FQNEAQ.

The V call is TRBV4-1, the J call TRBJ2-6, with D perhaps matching TRBD1 (6 bases). CDR1 and CDR2 from the germline V gene are MGHRA and YSYEKL. The CDR3 covers 15 residues. Deletions cut 4 bases from V and 0 bases from J, with 7 bases between. DNA of the CDR3: TGCGCCAGCAGCCTCAGGGGCTCTGGGGCCAACGTCCTGACTTTC. Translation: CASSLRGSGANVLTF.

V and J are TRBV5-6 and TRBJ1-1, with 7 bases that match TRBD1. The V gene end was trimmed by 2 bases and the J gene end by 1 base; junction bases not matched to a gene: 8. This CDR3 comprises 16 residues. Per germline, CDR1 SGHDT and CDR2 YYEEEE. As DNA, the CDR3 is TGTGCCAGCAGCTTCAACAGGGGTCTGCGGAACACTGAAGCTTTCTTT. The encoded protein is CASSFNRGLRNTEAFF.

V gene TRBV27 combines with J gene TRBJ1-1; 8 nucleotides align to TRBD1. The CDR3 loop spans 15 amino acids. The germline V gene has CDR1 MNHEY and CDR2 SMNVEV (reference sequence). J gave up 0 bases and V 4 bases, and 4 bases lay outside the gene matches. The CDR3 region is CASSSWGQVNTEAFF. The CDR3 bases are TGTGCCAGCAGTTCCTGGGGACAGGTGAACACTGAAGCTTTCTTT.

This clone was seen a handful of times. The V gene is TRBV4-2, the J gene TRBJ1-2; D gene unclear. Germline V CDR1 and CDR2: LGHNA, YNFKEQ. V was clipped by 0 bases and J by 5 bases, with 13 bases between them. The CDR3 is 15 residues long. The CDR3 region is CASSQDYGERYGYTF. Written as DNA, the CDR3 is TGTGCCAGCAGCCAAGATTACGGGGAGAGGTATGGCTACACCTTC.

The chain uses TRBV7-2 and TRBJ2-2; 13 bases fit TRBD2. J lost 7 bases, V lost 5 bases, and 10 bases had no gene match. Germline assignment: CDR1 SGHTA and CDR2 FQGNSA. The CDR3 runs 17 residues. In DNA form, the CDR3 reads TGTGCCAGCAGCCGAGGAGGGACTAGCGGGGTGGTCGGGGAGCTGTTTTTT. As protein: CASSRGGTSGVVGELFF.

The chain employs TRBV27 and TRBJ1-4; D is perhaps TRBD1 (6 bases). Trimming shortened V by 6 bases and J by 5 bases, and 16 bases separated the two germline ends. The CDR3 length is 15 residues. Per the germline V gene, CDR1 is MNHEY and CDR2 is SMNVEV (reference sequence). The CDR3 nucleotides are TGTGCCAGCAGCTCCTCCGGACAGAGAAATGAAAAACTGTTTTTT. This codes for CASSSSGQRNEKLFF.